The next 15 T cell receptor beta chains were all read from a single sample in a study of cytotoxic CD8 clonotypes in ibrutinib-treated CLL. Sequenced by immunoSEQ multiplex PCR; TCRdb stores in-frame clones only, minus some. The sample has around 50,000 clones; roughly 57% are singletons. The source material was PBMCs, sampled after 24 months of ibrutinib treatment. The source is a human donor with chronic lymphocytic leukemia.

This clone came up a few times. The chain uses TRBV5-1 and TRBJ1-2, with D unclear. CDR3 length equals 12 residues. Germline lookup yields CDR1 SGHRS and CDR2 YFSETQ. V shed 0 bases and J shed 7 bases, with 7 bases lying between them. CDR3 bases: TGCGCCAGCAGCTTGGATGTGGGTGGCTACACCTTC. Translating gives CASSLDVGGYTF.

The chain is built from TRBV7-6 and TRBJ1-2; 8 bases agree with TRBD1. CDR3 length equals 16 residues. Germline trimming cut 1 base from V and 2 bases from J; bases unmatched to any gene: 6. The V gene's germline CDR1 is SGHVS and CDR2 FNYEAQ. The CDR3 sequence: CASSLGLAGGNYGYTF. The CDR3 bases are TGTGCCAGCAGCTTAGGGTTGGCAGGGGGCAACTATGGCTACACCTTC.

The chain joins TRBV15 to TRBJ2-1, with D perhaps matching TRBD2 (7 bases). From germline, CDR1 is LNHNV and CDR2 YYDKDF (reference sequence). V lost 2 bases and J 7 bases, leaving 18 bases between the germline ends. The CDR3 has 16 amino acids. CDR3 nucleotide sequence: TGTGCCACCAGCAGACAAGGGGGGGAGGGTAGGAATGAGCAGTTCTTC. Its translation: CATSRQGGEGRNEQFF.

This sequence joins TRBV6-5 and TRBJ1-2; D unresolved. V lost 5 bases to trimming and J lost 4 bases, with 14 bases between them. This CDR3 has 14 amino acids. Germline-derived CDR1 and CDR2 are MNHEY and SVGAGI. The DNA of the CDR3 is TGTGCCAGCAGTCCAAGTAAGGGCGGCTATGGCTACACCTTC. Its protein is CASSPSKGGYGYTF.

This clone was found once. The CDR3 region has the DNA TGTGCCACCAGCAGAGATCGGCCCTTTAATGAAAAACTGTTTTTT. It codes for CATSRDRPFNEKLFF. The rearrangement joins TRBV15 to TRBJ1-4, with D unresolved. Germline lookup yields CDR1 LNHNV and CDR2 YYDKDF (reference sequence). Trimming stripped 0 bases from V and 4 bases from J, with 9 bases between. The CDR3 spans 15 residues.

CDR3 coding DNA: TGTGCCGCCCACACGGGGGAGGCAGATACGCAGTATTTT. Amino acids: CAAHTGEADTQYF. V gene TRBV2 combines with J gene TRBJ2-3; D possibly corresponds to TRBD2 (6 bases). The germline V gene has CDR1 SNHLY and CDR2 FYNNEI. CDR3 length: 13 residues. V was trimmed by 11 bases and J by 4 bases, leaving 16 bases between them. Full variable domain (outside the CDR3, taken from reference TRBV2 and TRBJ2-3): EPEVTQTPSHQVTQMGQEVILRCVPISNHLYFYWYRQILGQKVEFLVSFYNNEISEKSEIFDDQFSVERPDGSNFTLKIRSTKLEDSAMYFCAAHTGEADTQYFGPGTRLTVL.

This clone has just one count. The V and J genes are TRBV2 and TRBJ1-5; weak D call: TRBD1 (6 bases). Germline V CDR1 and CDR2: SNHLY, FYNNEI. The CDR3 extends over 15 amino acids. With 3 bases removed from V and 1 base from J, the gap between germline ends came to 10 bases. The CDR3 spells CASSDGGASNQPQHF. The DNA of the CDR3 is TGTGCCAGCAGTGATGGGGGGGCGAGCAATCAGCCCCAGCATTTT.

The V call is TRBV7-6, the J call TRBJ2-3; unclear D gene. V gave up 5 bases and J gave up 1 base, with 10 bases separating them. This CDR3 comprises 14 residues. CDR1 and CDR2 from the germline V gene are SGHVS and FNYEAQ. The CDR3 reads CASSLRGGTDTQYF. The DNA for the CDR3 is TGTGCCAGCAGCCTCAGAGGTGGCACAGATACGCAGTATTTT.

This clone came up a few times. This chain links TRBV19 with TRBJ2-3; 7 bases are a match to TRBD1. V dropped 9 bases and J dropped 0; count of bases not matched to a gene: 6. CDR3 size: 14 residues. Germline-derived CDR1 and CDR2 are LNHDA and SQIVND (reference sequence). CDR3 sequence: CASRTGGSTDTQYF. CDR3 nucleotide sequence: TGTGCCAGCCGGACAGGAGGTAGCACAGATACGCAGTATTTT.

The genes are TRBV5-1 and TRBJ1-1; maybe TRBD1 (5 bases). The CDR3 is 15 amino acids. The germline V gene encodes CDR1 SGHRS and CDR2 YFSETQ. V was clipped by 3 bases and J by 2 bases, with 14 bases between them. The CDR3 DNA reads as TGCGCCAGCAGCTCACTTGGGACGGACAACACTGAAGCTTTCTTT. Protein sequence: CASSSLGTDNTEAFF.

The CDR3 sequence is CASSLVWASDTQYF. The CDR3, as DNA: TGTGCCAGCAGCTTAGTGTGGGCATCAGATACGCAGTATTTT. The chain couples TRBV7-8 to TRBJ2-3; unclear D gene. Trimming removed 1 base from V and 4 bases from J, with 9 bases in between. CDR3 length: 14 residues. Per the germline V gene, CDR1 is SGHVS and CDR2 is FQNEAQ.

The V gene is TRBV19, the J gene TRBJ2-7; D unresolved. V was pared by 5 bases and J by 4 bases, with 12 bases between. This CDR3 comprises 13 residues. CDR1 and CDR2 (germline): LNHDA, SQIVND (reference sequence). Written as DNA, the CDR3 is TGTGCCAGTAGTGCCCAATCTTTGTACGAGCAGTACTTC. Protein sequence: CASSAQSLYEQYF.

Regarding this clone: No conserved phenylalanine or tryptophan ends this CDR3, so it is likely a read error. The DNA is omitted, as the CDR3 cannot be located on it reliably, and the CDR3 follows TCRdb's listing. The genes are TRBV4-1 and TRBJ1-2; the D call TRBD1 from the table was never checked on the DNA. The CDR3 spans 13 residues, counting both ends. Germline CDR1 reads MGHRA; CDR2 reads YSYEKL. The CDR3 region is CASSLDGTASAVL.

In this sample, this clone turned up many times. The CDR3 DNA follows: TGTGCCAGCAGCCAACTACCGGGAGCCTACGAGCAGTACTTC. Protein: CASSQLPGAYEQYF. This rearrangement joins TRBV4-2 to TRBJ2-7; TRBD2 might be the D (6 bases). Trimming stripped 2 bases from V and 2 bases from J, with 10 bases between. This CDR3 is 14 amino acids long. Per the germline V gene, CDR1 is LGHNA and CDR2 is YNFKEQ.

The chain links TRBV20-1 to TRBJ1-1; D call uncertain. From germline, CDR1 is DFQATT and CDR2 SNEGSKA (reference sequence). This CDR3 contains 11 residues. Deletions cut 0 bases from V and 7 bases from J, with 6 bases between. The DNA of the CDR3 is TGCAGTGCTAGAGATCTCGGTGAAGCTTTCTTT. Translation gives CSARDLGEAFF.